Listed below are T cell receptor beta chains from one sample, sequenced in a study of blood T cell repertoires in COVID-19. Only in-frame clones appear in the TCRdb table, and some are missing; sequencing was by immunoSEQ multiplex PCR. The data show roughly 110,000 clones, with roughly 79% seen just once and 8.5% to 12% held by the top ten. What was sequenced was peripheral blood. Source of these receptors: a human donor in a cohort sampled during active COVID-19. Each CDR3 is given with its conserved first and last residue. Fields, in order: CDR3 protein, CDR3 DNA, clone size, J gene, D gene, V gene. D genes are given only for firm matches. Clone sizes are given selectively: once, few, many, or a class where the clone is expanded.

CAPVAASGSEQYF	TGTGCCCCGGTAGCGGCGTCGGGTTCCGAGCAGTACTTC	.	TRBJ2-7	.	TRBV11-3
CASSRTGVSYEQYF	TGTGCCAGCTCACGCACGGGAGTGTCCTACGAGCAGTACTTC	.	TRBJ2-7	.	TRBV18
CASSRVETQYF	TGTGCCAGCAGCCGTGTTGAGACCCAGTACTTC	.	TRBJ2-5	.	TRBV28
CASSLGRGSYEQYF	TGTGCCAGCAGTTTAGGGAGGGGTTCCTACGAGCAGTACTTC	.	TRBJ2-7	TRBD2	TRBV27
CASSLQGLGTEAFF	TGCGCCAGCAGCTTACAGGGGTTAGGCACTGAAGCTTTCTTT	few	TRBJ1-1	TRBD1	TRBV4-3
CASSVETVRVWNYGYTF	TGTGCCAGCAGCGTAGAAACGGTCAGGGTGTGGAACTATGGCTACACCTTC	.	TRBJ1-2	.	TRBV9
CASSPGFIQGIFGNTIYF	TGTGCCAGCAGCCCCGGGTTCATCCAGGGTATTTTCGGAAACACCATATATTTT	.	TRBJ1-3	.	TRBV6-4
CASSQDPLLRDSLYEQYF	TGTGCCAGCAGCCAAGATCCCTTGTTACGGGACAGCCTCTACGAGCAGTACTTC	.	TRBJ2-7	TRBD1	TRBV4-2
CASSREGQAPYEQYF	TGTGCCAGCAGCCGCGAAGGACAGGCGCCCTACGAGCAGTACTTC	.	TRBJ2-7	TRBD1	TRBV7-2
CASRPLAGGSYNEQFF	TGTGCCAGCAGACCCTTAGCGGGAGGCTCCTACAATGAGCAGTTCTTC	.	TRBJ2-1	TRBD2	TRBV7-8
CASSPSRGEAFF	TGTGCCAGCAGTCCCAGCAGGGGTGAAGCTTTCTTT	few	TRBJ1-1	.	TRBV6-5
CASSLGGRNYEQYF	TGTGCCAGCAGCTTAGGCGGCAGAAACTACGAGCAGTACTTC	.	TRBJ2-7	.	TRBV7-2
CASSLTHLGCNQPQHF	TGTGCCAGCAGCTTAACACATTTGGGCTGTAATCAGCCCCAGCATTTT	.	TRBJ1-5	.	TRBV7-3
CASSSPGGLTDTQYF	TGTGCCAGCAGTTCCCCAGGGGGTTTAACAGATACGCAGTATTTT	.	TRBJ2-3	TRBD1	TRBV28